Sequencing of this TCR beta chain was carried out in a study of T cell changes during pregnancy in multiple sclerosis. The table came from immunoSEQ multiplex PCR; TCRdb's copy has only in-frame clones and leaves some out. The sample shows 25,000 to 30,000 clones, around nine tenths of them seen only once. The germline CDR1 and CDR2 sequences are MNHEY and SVGAGI. CDR3 size: 16 residues. V was clipped by 2 bases and J by 5 bases, with 13 bases between them. The sample here was CD4+ T cells from peripheral blood mononuclear cells, taken in the first trimester of pregnancy. The gene calls are TRBV6-5 and TRBJ1-6; no clear D. The receptor's source is a female donor in good health, enrolled as a control in a pregnancy study. The CDR3 is CASSYNFGINNSPLHF. CDR3 bases: TGTGCCAGCAGTTACAACTTCGGGATAAATAATTCACCCCTCCACTTT.